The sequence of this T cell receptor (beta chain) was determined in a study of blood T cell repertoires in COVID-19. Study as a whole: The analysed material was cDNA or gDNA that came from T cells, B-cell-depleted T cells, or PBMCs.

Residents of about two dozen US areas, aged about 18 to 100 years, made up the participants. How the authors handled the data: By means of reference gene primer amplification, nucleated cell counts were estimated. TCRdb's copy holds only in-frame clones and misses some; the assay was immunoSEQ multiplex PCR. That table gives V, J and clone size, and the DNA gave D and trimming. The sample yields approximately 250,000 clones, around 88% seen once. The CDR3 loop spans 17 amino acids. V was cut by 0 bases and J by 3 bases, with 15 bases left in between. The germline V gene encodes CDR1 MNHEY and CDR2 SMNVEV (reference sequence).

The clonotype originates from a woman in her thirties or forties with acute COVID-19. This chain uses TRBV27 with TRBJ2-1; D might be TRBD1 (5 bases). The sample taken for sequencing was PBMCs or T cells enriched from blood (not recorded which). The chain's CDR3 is CASSLSPDRDYYNEQFF. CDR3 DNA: TGTGCCAGCAGTTTATCGCCCGACAGAGATTACTACAATGAGCAGTTCTTC.